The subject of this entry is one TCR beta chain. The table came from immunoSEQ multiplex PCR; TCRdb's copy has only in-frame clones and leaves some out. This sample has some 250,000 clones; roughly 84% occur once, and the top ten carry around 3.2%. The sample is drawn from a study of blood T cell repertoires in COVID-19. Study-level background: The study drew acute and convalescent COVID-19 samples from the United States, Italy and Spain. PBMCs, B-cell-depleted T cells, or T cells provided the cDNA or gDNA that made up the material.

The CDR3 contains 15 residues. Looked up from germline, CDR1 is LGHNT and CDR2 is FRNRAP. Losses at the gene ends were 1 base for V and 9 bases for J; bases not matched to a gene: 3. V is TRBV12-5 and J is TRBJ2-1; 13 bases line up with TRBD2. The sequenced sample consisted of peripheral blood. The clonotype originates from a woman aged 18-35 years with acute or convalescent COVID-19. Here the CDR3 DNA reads TGTGCTAGTGGTTTGGGACTAGCGGGAGGTTTTGAGCAGTTCTTC. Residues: CASGLGLAGGFEQFF.